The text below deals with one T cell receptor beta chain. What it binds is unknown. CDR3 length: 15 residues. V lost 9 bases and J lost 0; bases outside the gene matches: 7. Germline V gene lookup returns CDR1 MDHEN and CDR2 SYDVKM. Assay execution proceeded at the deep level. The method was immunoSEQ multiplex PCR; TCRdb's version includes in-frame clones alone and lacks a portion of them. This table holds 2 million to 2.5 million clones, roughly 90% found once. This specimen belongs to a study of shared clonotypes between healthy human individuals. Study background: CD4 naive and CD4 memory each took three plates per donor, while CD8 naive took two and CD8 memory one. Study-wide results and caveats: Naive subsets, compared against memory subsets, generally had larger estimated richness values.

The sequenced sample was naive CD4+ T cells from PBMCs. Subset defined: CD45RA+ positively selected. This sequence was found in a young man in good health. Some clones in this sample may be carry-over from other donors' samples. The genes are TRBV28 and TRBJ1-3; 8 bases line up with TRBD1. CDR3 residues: CARERDRSSGNTIYF. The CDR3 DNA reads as TGTGCCAGAGAGCGGGACAGGAGCTCTGGAAACACCATATATTTT. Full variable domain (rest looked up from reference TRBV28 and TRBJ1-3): DVKVTQSSRYLVKRTGEKVFLECVQDMDHENMFWYRQDPGLGLRLIYFSYDVKMKEKGDIPEGYSVSREKKERFSLILESASTNQTSMYLCARERDRSSGNTIYFGEGSWLTVV.